The clone carrying this T cell receptor beta chain has a handful of counts. The data were obtained in a study of shared T cell receptors in the human thymus. V shed 4 bases and J 6 bases; nucleotides not matched to a gene: 7. Germline V gene lookup returns CDR1 SGHTS and CDR2 YDEGEE. There are 15 residues in the CDR3. Data came from immunoSEQ multiplex PCR; TCRdb stores just in-frame clones and leaves some out. The sample lists 500,000 to 550,000 clones; more than 75% were seen once. These data were also reused for a study on human thymus T cells. That paper notes: Resections removed during corrective heart surgery provided the thymus tissue used. What related research reported was that thymic repertoires overlapped highly among unrelated individuals.

This sequence joins TRBV5-8 and TRBJ1-4; 9 bases line up with TRBD1. This TCR came from a boy under two years old with a congenital heart defect. The sequenced sample consisted of thymocytes. CDR3 sequence reads: CASSPGQGDHEKLFF. Here the CDR3 DNA reads TGTGCCAGCAGCCCGGGACAGGGAGATCATGAAAAACTGTTTTTT.